This T cell receptor beta chain was identified in a study of cytomegalovirus exposure and HLA in healthy donors. Study-level results: In presence/absence analyses, roughly uniform sequencing depth across donors was assumed. HLA alleles showed associations with 16,951 TCR beta sequences in a later analysis, at a 0.05 false discovery rate. An apparent linkage of common viral pathogens to several of the most significant clusters emerged in a later analysis. TCR beta V- and J-gene trimming, according to a later analysis, was linked to a missense DCLRE1C variant.

In the PCR, 60 Vbeta and 13 Jbeta primers were used. The assay was immunoSEQ multiplex PCR, and TCRdb's table has in-frame clones only and misses some. The sample consists of approximately 100,000 clones, about 79% of them appearing once. On this clone: Its target is unknown.

Germline-derived CDR1 and CDR2 are SGHTA and FQGNSA. With V trimmed by 3 bases and J by 4 bases, 2 bases remained unmatched. The CDR3 sequence is 14 residues long. Sequencing was carried out using PBMCs. The chain uses TRBV7-2 and TRBJ2-5; the match to TRBD1 covers 10 bases. This TCR derives from a man aged 60-69 years in good health and CMV-seropositive. In DNA, the CDR3 is TGTGCCAGCAGCTTTCGACAGGGGGCAGAGACCCAGTACTTC. It translates to CASSFRQGAETQYF.